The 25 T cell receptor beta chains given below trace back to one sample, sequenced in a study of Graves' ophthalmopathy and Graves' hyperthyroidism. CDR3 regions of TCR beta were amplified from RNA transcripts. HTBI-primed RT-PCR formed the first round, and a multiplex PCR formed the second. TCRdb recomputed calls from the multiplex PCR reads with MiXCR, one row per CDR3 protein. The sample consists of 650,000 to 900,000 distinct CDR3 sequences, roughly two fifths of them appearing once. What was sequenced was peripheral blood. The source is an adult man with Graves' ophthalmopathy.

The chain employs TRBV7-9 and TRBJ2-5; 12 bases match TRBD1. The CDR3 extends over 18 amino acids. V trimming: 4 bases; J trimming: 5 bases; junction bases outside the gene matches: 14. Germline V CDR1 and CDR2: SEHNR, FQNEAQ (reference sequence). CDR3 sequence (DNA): TGTGCCAGCAGCTCGAGCGGGACAGGGGGCGCAGGGCCTGAGACCCAGTACTTC. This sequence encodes CASSSSGTGGAGPETQYF.

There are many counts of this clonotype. CDR3 residues: CASSSLRQGIRETQYF. The CDR3 DNA reads as TGTGCCAGCAGCTCTCTCAGACAGGGTATACGGGAGACCCAGTACTTC. V gene TRBV7-9 combines with J gene TRBJ2-5; 7 nucleotides line up with TRBD1. The CDR3 runs 16 residues. Germline assignment: CDR1 SEHNR and CDR2 FQNEAQ (reference sequence). J was trimmed by 5 bases and V by 4 bases; bases with no gene match: 13.

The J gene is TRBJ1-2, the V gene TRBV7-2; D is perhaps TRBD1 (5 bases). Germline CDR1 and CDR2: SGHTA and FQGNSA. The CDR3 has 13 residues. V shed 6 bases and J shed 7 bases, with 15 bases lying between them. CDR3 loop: CASSLSSGPGYTF. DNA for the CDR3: TGTGCCAGCAGTTTAAGTTCGGGACCTGGCTACACCTTC.

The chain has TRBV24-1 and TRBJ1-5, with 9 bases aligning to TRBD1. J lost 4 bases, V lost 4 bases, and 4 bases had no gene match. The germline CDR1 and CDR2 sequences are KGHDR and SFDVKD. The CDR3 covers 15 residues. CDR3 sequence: CATSDPTGGNQPQHF. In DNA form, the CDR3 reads TGTGCCACCAGTGACCCGACAGGGGGAAATCAGCCCCAGCATTTT.

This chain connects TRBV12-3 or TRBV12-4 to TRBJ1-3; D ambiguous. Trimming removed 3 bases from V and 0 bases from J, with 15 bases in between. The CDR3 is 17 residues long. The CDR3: CASSLETGSASGNTIYF. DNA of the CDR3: TGTGCCAGCAGTTTGGAAACGGGAAGCGCCTCTGGAAACACCATATATTTT.

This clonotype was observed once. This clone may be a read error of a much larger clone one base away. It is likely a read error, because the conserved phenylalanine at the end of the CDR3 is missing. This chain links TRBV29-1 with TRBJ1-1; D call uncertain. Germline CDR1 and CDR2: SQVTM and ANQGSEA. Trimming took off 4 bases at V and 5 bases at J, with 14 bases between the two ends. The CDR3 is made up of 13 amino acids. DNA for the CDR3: TGCAGCGTTGGGAAAGGGAAGGTAACTGAAGCTTTCCTT. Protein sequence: CSVGKGKVTEAFL.

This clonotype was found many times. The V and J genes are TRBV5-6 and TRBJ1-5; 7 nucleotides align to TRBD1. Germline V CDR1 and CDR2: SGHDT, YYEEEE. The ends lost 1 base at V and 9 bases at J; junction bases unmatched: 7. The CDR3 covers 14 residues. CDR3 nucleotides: TGTGCCAGCAGCTTGACAGGGGAAGGGCGGCCCCAGCATTTT. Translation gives CASSLTGEGRPQHF.

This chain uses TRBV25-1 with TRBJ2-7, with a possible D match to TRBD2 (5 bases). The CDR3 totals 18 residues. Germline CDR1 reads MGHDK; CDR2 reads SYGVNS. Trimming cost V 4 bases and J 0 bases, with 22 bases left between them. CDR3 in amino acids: CASSARGGAGQGSYEQYF. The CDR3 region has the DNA TGTGCCAGCAGTGCCAGAGGAGGTGCGGGCCAAGGCTCCTACGAGCAGTACTTC.

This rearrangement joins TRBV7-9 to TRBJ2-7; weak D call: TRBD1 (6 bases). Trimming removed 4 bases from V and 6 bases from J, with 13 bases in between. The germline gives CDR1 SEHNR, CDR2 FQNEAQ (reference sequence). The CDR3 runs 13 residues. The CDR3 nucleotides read TGTGCCAGCAGCTGGAGGACAGAAGGCGAGCAGTACTTC. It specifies CASSWRTEGEQYF.

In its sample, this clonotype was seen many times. CDR3 residues: CASSIGQDRWETQYF. The CDR3, as DNA: TGTGCCAGTAGTATAGGCCAGGACAGGTGGGAGACCCAGTACTTC. This chain links TRBV19 with TRBJ2-5; 7 bases map to TRBD1. The CDR3 totals 15 residues. The J segment lost 5 bases and the V segment lost 1 base, leaving 7 bases of the junction unmatched. Germline V gene sequence: CDR1 LNHDA, CDR2 SQIVND (reference sequence).

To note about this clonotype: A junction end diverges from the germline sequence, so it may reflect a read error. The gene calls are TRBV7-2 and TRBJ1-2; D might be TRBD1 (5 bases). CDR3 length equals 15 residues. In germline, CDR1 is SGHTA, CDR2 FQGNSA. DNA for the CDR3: TGCGCCAGCAGCTTAAGCCTGACAGTTAACTATGGCTACACCTTC. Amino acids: CASSLSLTVNYGYTF. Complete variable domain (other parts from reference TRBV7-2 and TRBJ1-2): GAGVSQSPSNKVTEKGKDVELRCDPISGHTALYWYRQSLGQGLEFLIYFQGNSAPDKSGLPSDRFSAERTGGSVSTLTIQRTQQEDSAVYLCASSLSLTVNYGYTFGSGTRLTVV.

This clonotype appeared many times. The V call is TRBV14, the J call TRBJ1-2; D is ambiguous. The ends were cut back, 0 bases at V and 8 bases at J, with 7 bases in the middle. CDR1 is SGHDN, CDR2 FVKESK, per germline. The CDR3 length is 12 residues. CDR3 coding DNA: TGTGCCAGCAGCCAAGATACTTGGGGCTACACCTTC. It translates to CASSQDTWGYTF.

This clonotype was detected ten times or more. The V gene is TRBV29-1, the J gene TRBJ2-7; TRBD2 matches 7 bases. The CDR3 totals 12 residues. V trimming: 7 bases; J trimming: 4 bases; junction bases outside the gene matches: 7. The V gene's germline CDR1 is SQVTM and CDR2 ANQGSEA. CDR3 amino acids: CSARYGGYEQYF. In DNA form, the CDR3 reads TGCAGCGCGAGATACGGGGGGTACGAGCAGTACTTC.

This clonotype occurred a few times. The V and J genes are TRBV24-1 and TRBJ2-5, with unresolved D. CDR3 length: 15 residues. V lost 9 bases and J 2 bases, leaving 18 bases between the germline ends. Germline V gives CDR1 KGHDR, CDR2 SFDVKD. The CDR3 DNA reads TGTGCCACCCTCATCTCGGAAGCCTTTCAAGAGACCCAGTACTTC. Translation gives CATLISEAFQETQYF.

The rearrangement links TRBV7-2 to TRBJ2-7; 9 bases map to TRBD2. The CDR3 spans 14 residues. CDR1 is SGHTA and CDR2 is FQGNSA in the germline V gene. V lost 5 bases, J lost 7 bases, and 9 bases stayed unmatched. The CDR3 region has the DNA TGTGCCAGCAGCCCGGGACTAGCCTACAATGAGCAGTACTTC. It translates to CASSPGLAYNEQYF. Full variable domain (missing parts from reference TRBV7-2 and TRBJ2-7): GAGVSQSPSNKVTEKGKDVELRCDPISGHTALYWYRQSLGQGLEFLIYFQGNSAPDKSGLPSDRFSAERTGGSVSTLTIQRTQQEDSAVYLCASSPGLAYNEQYFGPGTRLTVT.

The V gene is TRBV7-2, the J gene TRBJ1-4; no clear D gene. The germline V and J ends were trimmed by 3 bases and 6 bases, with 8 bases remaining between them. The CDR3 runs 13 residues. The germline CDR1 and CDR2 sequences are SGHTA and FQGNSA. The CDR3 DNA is TGTGCCAGCAGCTTCGGGGTGGATGAAAAACTGTTTTTT. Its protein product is CASSFGVDEKLFF.

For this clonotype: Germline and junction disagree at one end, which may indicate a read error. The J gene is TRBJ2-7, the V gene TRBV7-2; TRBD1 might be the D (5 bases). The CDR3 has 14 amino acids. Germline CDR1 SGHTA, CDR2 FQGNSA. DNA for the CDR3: TGTGCCAGCAGCTCCCTGGGGCCGATCTACGGGCAGTACTTC. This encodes CASSSLGPIYGQYF.

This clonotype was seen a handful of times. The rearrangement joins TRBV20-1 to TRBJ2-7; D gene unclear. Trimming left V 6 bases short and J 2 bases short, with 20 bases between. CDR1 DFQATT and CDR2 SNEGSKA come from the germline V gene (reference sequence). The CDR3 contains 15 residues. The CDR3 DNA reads TGCAGTGCCGAGGTTCTGGACCGCCTCACCTACGAGCAGTACTTC. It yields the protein CSAEVLDRLTYEQYF.

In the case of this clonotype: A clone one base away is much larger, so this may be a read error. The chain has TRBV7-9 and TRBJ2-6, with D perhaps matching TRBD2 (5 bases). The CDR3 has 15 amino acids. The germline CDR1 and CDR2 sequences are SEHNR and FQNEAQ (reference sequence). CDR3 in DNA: TGCGCCAGCAGCGGTCAGGATCCTGGGGCCAACGTCCTGACTTTC. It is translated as CASSGQDPGANVLTF.

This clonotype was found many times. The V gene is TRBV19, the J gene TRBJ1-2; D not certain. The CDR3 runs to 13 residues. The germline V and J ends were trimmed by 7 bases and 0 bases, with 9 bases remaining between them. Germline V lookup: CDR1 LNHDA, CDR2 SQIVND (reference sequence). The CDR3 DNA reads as TGTGCCAGTAAATTCAGCTCTAACTATGGCTACACCTTC. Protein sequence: CASKFSSNYGYTF.

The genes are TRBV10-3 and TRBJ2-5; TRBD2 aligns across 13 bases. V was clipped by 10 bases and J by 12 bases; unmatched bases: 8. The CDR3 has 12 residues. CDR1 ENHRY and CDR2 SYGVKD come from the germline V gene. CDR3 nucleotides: TGTGCCACAACTAGCGGGGGGGAGCTCGAGTACTTC. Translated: CATTSGGELEYF.

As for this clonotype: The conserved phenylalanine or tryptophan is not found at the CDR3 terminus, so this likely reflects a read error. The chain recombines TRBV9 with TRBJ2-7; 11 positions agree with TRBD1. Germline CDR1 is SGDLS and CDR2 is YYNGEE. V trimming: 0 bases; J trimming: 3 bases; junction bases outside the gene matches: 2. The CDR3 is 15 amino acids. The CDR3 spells CASSVGTGGNYEQYC. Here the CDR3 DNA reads TGTGCCAGCAGCGTAGGGACAGGGGGCAACTACGAGCAGTACTGC.

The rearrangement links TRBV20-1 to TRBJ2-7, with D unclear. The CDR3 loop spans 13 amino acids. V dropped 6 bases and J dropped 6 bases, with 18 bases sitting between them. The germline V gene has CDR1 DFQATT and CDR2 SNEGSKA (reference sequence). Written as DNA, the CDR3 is TGCAGTGCGAAGGACCCCACCGAGGTCGAGCAGTACTTC. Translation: CSAKDPTEVEQYF.

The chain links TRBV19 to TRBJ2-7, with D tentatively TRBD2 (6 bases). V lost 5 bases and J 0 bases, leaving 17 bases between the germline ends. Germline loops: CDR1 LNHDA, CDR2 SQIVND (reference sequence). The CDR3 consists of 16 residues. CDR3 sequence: CASSPKGRGSSYEQYF. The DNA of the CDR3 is TGTGCCAGTAGTCCGAAAGGACGGGGGAGCTCCTACGAGCAGTACTTC.

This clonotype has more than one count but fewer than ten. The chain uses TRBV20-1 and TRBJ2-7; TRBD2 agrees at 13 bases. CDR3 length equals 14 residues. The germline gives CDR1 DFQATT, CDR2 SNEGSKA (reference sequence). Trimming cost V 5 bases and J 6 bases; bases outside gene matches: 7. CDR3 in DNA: TGCAGTGCTCGACTAGCGGGAGGACTCGGCGAGCAGTACTTC. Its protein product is CSARLAGGLGEQYF.